The 2 T cell receptor beta chains below all came from one sample that was sequenced in a study of cytomegalovirus exposure and HLA in healthy donors. PCR employed 60 Vbeta and 13 Jbeta primers. TCRdb's copy holds only in-frame clones and misses some; the assay was immunoSEQ multiplex PCR. The table shows about 150,000 clones, with over 60% occurring only once. The sequencing input was PBMCs. These receptors came from a woman under 40 in good health and CMV-seropositive.

This chain uses TRBV27 with TRBJ1-2; D perhaps matches TRBD1 (6 bases). Germline CDR1 reads MNHEY; CDR2 reads SMNVEV (reference sequence). The germline V and J ends were trimmed by 5 bases and 6 bases, with 16 bases remaining between them. This CDR3 is 14 amino acids long. CDR3 residues: CASSPRGRGDGYTF. The DNA of the CDR3 is TGTGCCAGCAGTCCCCGCGGCAGGGGAGATGGCTACACCTTC.

This clone was recorded a few times. V is TRBV9 and J is TRBJ2-7, with 8 bases matching TRBD2. In germline, CDR1 is SGDLS, CDR2 YYNGEE. The length of the CDR3 is 15 residues. V gave up 4 bases and J gave up 5 bases; unmatched junction bases: 11. CDR3 sequence (DNA): TGTGCCAGCAGCCCGGGCGGGGGGACATCGAACGAGCAGTACTTC. Amino acids: CASSPGGGTSNEQYF.